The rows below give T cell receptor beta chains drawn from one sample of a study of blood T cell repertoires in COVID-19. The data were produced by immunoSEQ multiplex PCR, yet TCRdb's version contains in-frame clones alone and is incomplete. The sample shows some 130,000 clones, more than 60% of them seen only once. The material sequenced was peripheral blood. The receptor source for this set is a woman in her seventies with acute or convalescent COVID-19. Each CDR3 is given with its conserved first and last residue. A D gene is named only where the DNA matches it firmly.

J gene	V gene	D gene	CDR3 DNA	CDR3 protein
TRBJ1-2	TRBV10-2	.	TGCGCCAGCAGTGAGTCTGGGGGCGCCGGTGGCTACACCTTC	CASSESGGAGGYTF
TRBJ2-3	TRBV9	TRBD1	TGTGCCAGCAGCGTAGACGGACAGGGGGCATCAGATACGCAGTATTTT	CASSVDGQGASDTQYF
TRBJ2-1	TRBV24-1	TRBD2	TGTGCCACCAGTGATAATAGCGGGCTCCCCTATGAGCAGTTCTTC	CATSDNSGLPYEQFF
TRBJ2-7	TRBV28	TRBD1	TGTGCCAGCAGTTGGGGACAGGGTGTAAGCGAGCAGTACTTC	CASSWGQGVSEQYF
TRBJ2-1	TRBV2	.	TGTGCCAGCATCGTTCCTAGTGACTACAATGAGCAGTTCTTC	CASIVPSDYNEQFF
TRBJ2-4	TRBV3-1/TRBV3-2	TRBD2	TGTGCCAGCAGCCAAGTTACAGCGGGAGGGTCTGGCAAAAACATTCAGTACTTC	CASSQVTAGGSGKNIQYF
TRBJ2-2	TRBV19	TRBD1	TGTGCCAGTGGGGGGACAGGGGGTACCGGGGAGCTGTTTTTT	CASGGTGGTGELFF
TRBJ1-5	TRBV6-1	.	TGTGCCAGCAGTGAATCGACGAGGAGCAATCAGCCCCAGCATTTT	CASSESTRSNQPQHF
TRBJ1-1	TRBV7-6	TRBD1	TGTGCCAGCAGCTTGCAGGGGGGACACCACACTGAAGCTTTCTTT	CASSLQGGHHTEAFF
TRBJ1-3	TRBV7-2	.	TGTGCCAGCAGCTTCGGGTCTACTGGAAACACCATATATTTT	CASSFGSTGNTIYF